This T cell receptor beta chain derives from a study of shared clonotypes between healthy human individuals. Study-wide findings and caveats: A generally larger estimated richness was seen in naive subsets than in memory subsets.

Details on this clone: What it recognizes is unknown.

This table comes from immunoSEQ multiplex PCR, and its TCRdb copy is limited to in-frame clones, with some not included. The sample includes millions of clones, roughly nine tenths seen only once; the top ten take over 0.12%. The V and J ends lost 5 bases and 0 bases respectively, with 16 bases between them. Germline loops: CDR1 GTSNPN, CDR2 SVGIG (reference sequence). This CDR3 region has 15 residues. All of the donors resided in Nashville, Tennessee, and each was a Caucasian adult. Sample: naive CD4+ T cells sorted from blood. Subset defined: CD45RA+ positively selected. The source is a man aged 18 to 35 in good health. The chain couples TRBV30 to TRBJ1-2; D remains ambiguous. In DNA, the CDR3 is TGTGCCTGGGATACTGGACGTCTAGCTAACTATGGCTACACCTTC. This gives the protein CAWDTGRLANYGYTF. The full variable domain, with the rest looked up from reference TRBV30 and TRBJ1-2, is SQTIHQWPATLVQPVGSPLSLECTVEGTSNPNLYWYRQAAGRGLQLLFYSVGIGQISSEVPQNLSASRPQDRQFILSSKKLLLSDSGFYLCAWDTGRLANYGYTFGSGTRLTVV.